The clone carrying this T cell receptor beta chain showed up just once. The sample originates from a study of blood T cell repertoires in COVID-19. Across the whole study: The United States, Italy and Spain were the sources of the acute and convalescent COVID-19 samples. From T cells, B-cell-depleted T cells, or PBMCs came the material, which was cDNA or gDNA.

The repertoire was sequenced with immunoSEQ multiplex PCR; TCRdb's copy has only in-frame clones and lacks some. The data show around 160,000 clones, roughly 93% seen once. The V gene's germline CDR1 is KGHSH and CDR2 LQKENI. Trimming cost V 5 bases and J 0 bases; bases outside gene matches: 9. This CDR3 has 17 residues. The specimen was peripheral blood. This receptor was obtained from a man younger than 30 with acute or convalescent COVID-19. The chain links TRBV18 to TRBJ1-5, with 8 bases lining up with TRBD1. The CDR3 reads CASSGGQGRNSNQPQHF. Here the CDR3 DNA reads TGTGCCAGCTCAGGTGGACAGGGCCGAAATAGCAATCAGCCCCAGCATTTT.